This T cell receptor beta chain derives from a study of blood T cell repertoires in COVID-19 (dated by TCRdb to about 2020). In terms of the full investigation: Samples covering the acute and convalescent phases of COVID-19 were provided by collaborators in the United States, Italy and Spain. Subjects who had been exposed to COVID-19, were actively infected with it, or had recovered from it provided the deeply sampled blood TCRbeta repertoires that made up the dataset. The prospective study material was composed of cDNA or gDNA derived from T cells, B-cell-depleted T cells, or PBMCs. The sample metadata nearly always contained a de-identified subject ID, COVID-19 status, age in years and sex. The repertoires were released in a freely available public database meant as a resource for research on the immune response to SARS-CoV-2. The samples were drawn from the first 160 participants of the ongoing ImmuneRACE study and from 1,254 subjects provided by 6 global collaborators. Where available, HLA class I and class II types were obtained from metadata supplied by the sample provider rather than from assay-based typing. What the authors observed across the whole study: The quantity of clinical and demographic metadata differed by source and by participant and was supplied without curation.

The immunoSEQ Assay, a bias-controlled multiplex PCR, was used to amplify TCRbeta CDR3 regions from genomic DNA. Regarding the original processing steps: Within the assay, amplification of reference gene primers was used to estimate how many nucleated cells each sample contained. To quantify the absolute abundance of each unique TCRbeta CDR3 rearrangement, sequence reads were collapsed and filtered. For each sample, productive Simpson clonality was calculated by taking the square root of Simpson's diversity index across productive rearrangements. Imported from immuneACCESS, the table was reduced by TCRdb to in-frame sequences with V and J called. These copies leave out some clones; in studies compared against another copy, an unresolved V gene accounts for under half, and the cause of the remainder is not known. V, J and clone size reflect that table, while D and trimming were determined from the DNA. The sample profile shows 200,000 to 250,000 clones; roughly 88% of them were found once. The biggest ten clones account for roughly an eighth of the sample.

Whole blood was collected in K2EDTA tubes by collaborating institutions according to the institutions' own protocols. For TCRbeta analysis, collaborators shipped samples as frozen whole blood, isolated PBMCs, or DNA extracted from either of those sample types. CDR1 and CDR2, per the germline V gene, are SGHVS and FQNEAQ. Including the terminal cysteine and phenylalanine, the CDR3 comprises 15 residues. The only DNA kept is the CDR3, 45 bases in frame from the first base. Trimming removed 3 bases from V and 1 base from J, leaving 12 bases between the germline ends. As for this clone: The antigen it binds to is not known. No much larger clone is present one base from it, and per-base qualities are unavailable.

Input material: peripheral blood. The sequence was obtained from a man older than 75 with acute or convalescent COVID-19. The rearrangement joined TRBV7-8 to TRBJ1-1; TRBD1 is possibly the D segment (5 matching bases). The DNA reads TGTGCCAGCAGCTTTTACGGCGGGACGAACACTGAAGCTTTCTTT. It encodes CASSFYGGTNTEAFF. Supplemented by the reference TRBV7-8 and TRBJ1-1 proteins around the CDR3, the complete variable domain is GAGVSQSPRYKVAKRGQDVALRCDPISGHVSLFWYQQALGQGPEFLTYFQNEAQLDKSGLPSDRFFAERPEGSVSTLKIQRTQQEDSAVYLCASSFYGGTNTEAFFGQGTRLTVV.